Listed below are T cell receptor beta chains from one sample, sequenced in a study of CD8 T cells in Susac syndrome. MiXCR was run by TCRdb on the immunoSEQ multiplex PCR reads, yielding one entry per CDR3 protein. The data contain more than 95,000 distinct CDR3 sequences, 90% to 95% of them singletons. Sequenced sample: CD4+ T cells from PBMCs. The receptors were gathered from a human donor in good health. CDR3s include the opening cysteine and the closing phenylalanine or tryptophan. Each record gives: D gene, J gene, V gene, clone size, CDR3 DNA, CDR3 protein. A D gene is named only where the DNA matches it firmly. Size is omitted from some rows. Given values are once, few, many or a class for expanded clones.

>-|TRBJ2-2|TRBV11-3|-
TGTGCCAGCAGCTTAGATCGGACAGCCGCCGGGGAGCTGTTTTTT
CASSLDRTAAGELFF
>TRBD2|TRBJ2-1|TRBV7-9|-
TGTGCCAGCAGCTTATCGGGAGGTGGGTACAATGAGCAGTTCTTC
CASSLSGGGYNEQFF
>-|TRBJ1-3|TRBV6-6|-
TGTGCCAGCAGTTACGACGCCTTCTCTGGAAACACCATATATTTT
CASSYDAFSGNTIYF
>-|TRBJ2-1|TRBV7-9|-
TGTGCCAGCAGCTTATCCGTCTCCTACAATGAGCAGTTCTTC
CASSLSVSYNEQFF
>-|TRBJ1-1|TRBV11-2|-
TGTGCCAGCAGCTTAGAGAGAGGGCCGAACACTGAAGCTTTCTTT
CASSLERGPNTEAFF
>-|TRBJ1-5|TRBV4-2|-
TGTGCCAGCAGCCAAGCCCCCACCAGCAATCAGCCCCAGCATTTT
CASSQAPTSNQPQHF
>-|TRBJ1-1|TRBV30|-
TGTGCCTGGAGTCGGCAGCTGGGGACTGAAGCTTTCTTT
CAWSRQLGTEAFF
>-|TRBJ2-7|TRBV29-1|few
TGCAGCGTTGAAGATGCAGGGGCGCGCTACGAGCAGTACTTC
CSVEDAGARYEQYF
>-|TRBJ2-1|TRBV5-1|-
TGCGCCAGCAGCTCCCAAAGGAGCGGGCCAAGGAACAATGAGCAGTTCTTC
CASSSQRSGPRNNEQFF
>-|TRBJ1-1|TRBV2|-
TGTGCCAGCAGTGAACAGGCGTACACTGAAGCTTTCTTT
CASSEQAYTEAFF
>-|TRBJ1-5|TRBV2|once
TGTGCCAGCAGCGTTTCGAGCAGGGACAATCAGCCCCAGCATTTT
CASSVSSRDNQPQHF
>-|TRBJ1-1|TRBV27|-
TGTGCCAGCAGTTTTGTTGCGGGGGGGGCTGAAGCTTTCTTT
CASSFVAGGAEAFF
>TRBD1|TRBJ2-5|TRBV3-1|-
TGTGCCAGCAGCCAGGGTGGACAGGGGTGGGAGACCCAGTACTTC
CASSQGGQGWETQYF
>TRBD2|TRBJ2-1|TRBV7-2|-
TGTGCCAGCAGCTTAGGGGACGGACTAGCGATATTGGATGAGCAGTTCTTC
CASSLGDGLAILDEQFF
>TRBD1|TRBJ2-6|TRBV6-1|-
TGTGCCAGCCGACGACAGGGGGCCGTCTCTGGGGCCAACGTCCTGACTTTC
CASRRQGAVSGANVLTF
>TRBD1|TRBJ2-7|TRBV14|-
TGTGCCAGCAGCCAGGGAACCCGGACAGGGAACTACGAGCAGTACTTC
CASSQGTRTGNYEQYF
>TRBD2|TRBJ2-3|TRBV9|-
TGTGCCAGCAGCGCGTATCAAGCGGGGAGGGATACGCAGTATTTT
CASSAYQAGRDTQYF
>TRBD1|TRBJ2-7|TRBV4-1|-
TGCGCCAGCAGCCAGGGTTGGACAGGGGGCACGGGGGAGCAGCACTTC
CASSQGWTGGTGEQHF
>-|TRBJ2-7|TRBV27|once
TGTGCCAGCAGTTTATCGGGGACTGCTCGAAGGAGCTCCTACGAGCAGTACTTC
CASSLSGTARRSSYEQYF
>-|TRBJ2-6|TRBV2|-
TGTGCCAGCATCGAGTGGGCCTCTGGGGCCAACGTCCTGACTTTC
CASIEWASGANVLTF
>TRBD1|TRBJ1-4|TRBV2|-
TGTGCCAGCCGACAGGGAACGGGGGAAAAACTGTTTTTT
CASRQGTGEKLFF
>-|TRBJ2-2|TRBV12-3/TRBV12-4|-
TGTGCCAGCGGAACACTGGGAACCGGGGAGCTGTTTTTT
CASGTLGTGELFF
>-|TRBJ2-7|TRBV10-3|-
TGTGCCATCAGTGAACAGCACTACGAGCAGTACTTC
CAISEQHYEQYF
>TRBD1|TRBJ1-5|TRBV20-1|-
TGCAGTGCCCAAGAGGGACAGGCGAATCAGCCCCAGCATTTT
CSAQEGQANQPQHF
>-|TRBJ1-5|TRBV19|-
TGTGCCACTCTCTCGGCCGGTTCGGGCAATCAGCCCCAGCATTTT
CATLSAGSGNQPQHF
>TRBD2|TRBJ2-3|TRBV3-1|once
TGTGCCAGCAGCCCCGGGGGAGGGCAAAGAGATACGCAGTATTTT
CASSPGGGQRDTQYF
>-|TRBJ2-1|TRBV20-1|-
TGCAGTGCTAGAGATGCGGGGCAGGGGATCTACAATGAGCAGTTCTTC
CSARDAGQGIYNEQFF
>-|TRBJ2-1|TRBV29-1|-
TGCAGCGTTGACGGCGGGTCTCTGTACGGTGAGCAGTTCTTC
CSVDGGSLYGEQFF
>-|TRBJ2-4|TRBV4-1|-
TGCGCCAGCAGCCGTAGCGGTATCGAAGCCAAAAACATTCAGTACTTC
CASSRSGIEAKNIQYF
>TRBD1|TRBJ2-5|TRBV9|-
TGTGCCAGCAGCGTCGACAGGGCCCAAGAGACCCAGTACTTC
CASSVDRAQETQYF
>TRBD1|TRBJ1-1|TRBV5-5|-
TGTGCCAGCAGCCTCAGGGGGCGGAACACTGAAGTTTTCTTT
CASSLRGRNTEVFF
>-|TRBJ2-7|TRBV19|-
TGTGCCAGTAGTAACCGGGGAGCCTACGAGCAGTACTTC
CASSNRGAYEQYF
>-|TRBJ2-3|TRBV23-1|-
TGCGCCAGCCAAGTCAATCGTAGACAGGCGAGCACAGATACGCAGTATTTT
CASQVNRRQASTDTQYF
>TRBD2|TRBJ2-5|TRBV29-1|-
TGCAGCGTTGTCCCTTCTCAACTAGCGGGAATAGAGACCCAGTACTTC
CSVVPSQLAGIETQYF
>-|TRBJ1-1|TRBV15|-
TGTGCCACCAGCAGAGTCGGAGGCTCAAACACTGAAGCTTTCTTT
CATSRVGGSNTEAFF
>-|TRBJ2-5|TRBV29-1|-
TGCAGCGTTGTGAAGCAGGGCAGGGCCCAGTACTTC
CSVVKQGRAQYF
>-|TRBJ2-5|TRBV2|-
TGTGCCAGCGGTCTTTCGGTCCAAGAGACCCAGTACTTC
CASGLSVQETQYF
>TRBD2|TRBJ2-7|TRBV6-6|-
TGTGCCAGCAGTTTGGGACTAGCGGGAGTAGGGTACGAGCAGTACTTC
CASSLGLAGVGYEQYF
>-|TRBJ2-3|TRBV11-2|-
TGTGCCAGCAGCTTAGATCTGGAGTCAGATACGCAGTATTTT
CASSLDLESDTQYF
>TRBD2|TRBJ2-2|TRBV4-2|-
TGTGCCAGCAGCCAAGATCATATAGCGGGATACCCCGGGGAGCTGTTTTTT
CASSQDHIAGYPGELFF
>-|TRBJ1-2|TRBV20-1|-
TGCAGTGCTAGGACAACTGGGGGGGGCTACACCTTC
CSARTTGGGYTF
>TRBD1|TRBJ2-5|TRBV29-1|-
TGCAGCGTCACCGGGACAGACCAAGAGACCCAGTACTTC
CSVTGTDQETQYF
>-|TRBJ2-2|TRBV2|-
TGTGCCAGCAATCCAACGCTTGCCGGGGAGCTGTTTTTT
CASNPTLAGELFF
>TRBD2|TRBJ2-1|TRBV5-1|-
TGCGCCAGCAGTCGTACTAGCGGGGACTCCTACAATGAGCAGTTCTTC
CASSRTSGDSYNEQFF
>-|TRBJ2-3|TRBV7-2|-
TGTGCCAGCAGCCCACGCCCGACTAGTGGGGATACGCAGTATTTT
CASSPRPTSGDTQYF
>TRBD2|TRBJ2-7|TRBV12-3/TRBV12-4|-
TGTGCCAGCAGTTTACTAGCGGGAGGGCCCGGGTCCTACGAGCAGTACTTC
CASSLLAGGPGSYEQYF
>-|TRBJ1-1|TRBV20-1|once
TGCAGTGCTAGAGAAGCCACGCGTAAAGCTTTCTTT
CSAREATRKAFF
>-|TRBJ1-1|TRBV5-1|few
TGCGCCAGCAGCTTGCCGGGGGGCACTGAAGCTTTCTTT
CASSLPGGTEAFF
>TRBD1|TRBJ1-1|TRBV7-2|-
TGTGCCAGCAGCCCCCGGAGACAGGGGGCAGGGAACACTGAAGCTTTCTTT
CASSPRRQGAGNTEAFF
>TRBD2|TRBJ2-1|TRBV7-2|-
TGTGCCAGCAGACTAGCGGGACTCAATGAGCAGTTCTTC
CASRLAGLNEQFF
>TRBD1|TRBJ1-5|TRBV20-1|-
TGCAGTGCAAGCGCGGACAGGGCCATTTCACCCCAGCATTTT
CSASADRAISPQHF
>-|TRBJ1-1|TRBV30|-
TGTGCCTGGAGTGTACGGGCGAGAGCTTTCTTT
CAWSVRARAFF
>-|TRBJ2-7|TRBV6-2/TRBV6-3|-
TGTGCCAGCAGTTACCCAGACCAGTCGGGCGAGCAGTACTTC
CASSYPDQSGEQYF